This entry features one TCR beta chain sequence. Its antigen is undetermined. Trimming took off 1 base at V and 6 bases at J, with 7 bases between the two ends. Germline assignment: CDR1 SGHTA and CDR2 FQGNSA. The CDR3 consists of 14 residues. The data originate from a study of OX40 agonist ivuxolimab in advanced cancers. Across the whole study: The study treated patients with ivuxolimab, an agonistic anti-OX40 (CD134) antibody. Partial responses occurred in Three dose-escalation patients, one with hepatocellular carcinoma and two with cutaneous melanoma.

The method was immunoSEQ multiplex PCR; TCRdb's version includes in-frame clones alone and lacks a portion of them. The table shows tens of thousands of clones, with approximately 83% occurring only once. General study points: Among the lowest peripheral clonal expansion occurred in 0.1-3.0 mg/kg partial responders.

This specimen was CD4+ or CD8+ T cells sorted from blood, taken in a trial of the OX40 agonist ivuxolimab. The sequence was collected from an adult with an advanced solid tumor such as melanoma, head and neck, liver or kidney cancer. The rearrangement links TRBV7-2 to TRBJ1-6, with unresolved D. CDR3 loop: CASSLVGLNSPLHF. The DNA for the CDR3 is TGTGCCAGCAGCTTAGTGGGCCTTAATTCACCCCTCCACTTT.